These 32 T cell receptor beta chains were sequenced from one sample in a study of blood T cell repertoires in COVID-19 (dated by TCRdb to the early 2020s). Libraries were constructed by the immunoSEQ multiplex PCR assay. TCRdb retrieved this table from immuneACCESS and kept in-frame rearrangements only. Not all clones are present; in checked studies, unresolved V genes account for under half, and no reason is known for the remainder. In this sample the table shows about 160,000 clones, about four fifths of which occur a single time. The leading ten clones occupy 3% to 3.5% of the sample. Specimen: PBMCs or T cells enriched from blood (not recorded which). All receptors derive from an older woman who had recovered from COVID-19.

V and J are TRBV27 and TRBJ1-5; the D gene is possibly TRBD1 (6 bases). This CDR3 region has 16 residues. V was pared by 6 bases and J by 6 bases, with 21 bases between. Germline CDR1 MNHEY, CDR2 SMNVEV (reference sequence). This CDR3 is CASSPGRGGFRQPQHF. CDR3 nucleotide sequence: TGTGCCAGCAGCCCTGGGAGGGGGGGATTCCGTCAGCCCCAGCATTTT.

This chain joins TRBV30 and TRBJ1-1, with 8 bases aligning to TRBD1. After removal of 4 bases from V and 4 bases from J, the junction contained 14 bases not matched to a gene. Germline V lookup: CDR1 GTSNPN, CDR2 SVGIG (reference sequence). The CDR3 totals 16 residues. The CDR3 DNA reads as TGTGCCTGGACCCCGTCCGGACAGGGAATGGGCACTGAAGCTTTCTTT. It encodes CAWTPSGQGMGTEAFF.

V usage is TRBV6-2 or TRBV6-3 and J usage is TRBJ2-5; 13 bases are shared with TRBD2. V shed 5 bases and J 4 bases; nucleotides not matched to a gene: 4. The CDR3 loop spans 15 amino acids. The germline V gene encodes CDR1 MNHEY and CDR2 SVGEGT. In DNA form, the CDR3 reads TGTGCCAGCAGTGATCGGACTAGCGGGGGAGAGACCCAGTACTTC. This encodes CASSDRTSGGETQYF.

This clone has only one observation. The chain links TRBV7-2 to TRBJ2-1; 12 bases match TRBD2. This CDR3 has 15 amino acids. Trimming took 4 bases from V and 10 from J; bases not matched to a gene: 8. Germline CDR1 SGHTA, CDR2 FQGNSA. CDR3 nucleotide sequence: TGTGCCAGCAGCTCAGGACTAGCGGGGCCTATCGAGCAGTTCTTC. As protein: CASSSGLAGPIEQFF. The full variable domain, rest sourced from reference TRBV7-2 and TRBJ2-1, is GAGVSQSPSNKVTEKGKDVELRCDPISGHTALYWYRQSLGQGLEFLIYFQGNSAPDKSGLPSDRFSAERTGGSVSTLTIQRTQQEDSAVYLCASSSGLAGPIEQFFGPGTRLTVL.

This clone occurred a few times. V is TRBV4-1 and J is TRBJ2-7, with 9 bases matching TRBD1. This CDR3 comprises 14 residues. Germline trimming cut 5 bases from V and 4 bases from J; bases unmatched to any gene: 6. The germline V gene has CDR1 MGHRA and CDR2 YSYEKL. CDR3 in DNA: TGCGCCAGCAGCTTACAGGGGGCGTCGTACGAGCAGTACTTC. Its translation: CASSLQGASYEQYF.

The V call is TRBV24-1, the J call TRBJ2-2; D unclear. V lost 4 bases and J lost 4, with 6 bases in between. Germline CDR1 is KGHDR and CDR2 is SFDVKD. This CDR3 comprises 13 residues. This chain's CDR3 is CATSDTVTGELFF. CDR3 coding DNA: TGTGCCACCAGTGACACAGTCACCGGGGAGCTGTTTTTT.

The CDR3 nucleotides are TGTGCCAGCTCCCGTCGGCGGGGACGGGACTATGAAAAACTGTTTTTT. The encoded protein is CASSRRRGRDYEKLFF. This rearrangement joins TRBV18 to TRBJ1-4, with a tentative D call TRBD1 (5 bases). This CDR3 has 16 amino acids. The V gene lost 6 bases and the J gene lost 6 bases, with 20 bases spanning the gap. CDR1 and CDR2 (germline): KGHSH, LQKENI.

The table lists this clone with a few counts. The chain has TRBV5-5 and TRBJ2-7; the match to TRBD2 covers 8 bases. The CDR3 runs to 15 residues. The germline V gene has CDR1 SGHKS and CDR2 YYEKEE (reference sequence). V lost 4 bases to trimming and J lost 4 bases; unmatched junction nucleotides: 10. CDR3 residues: CASSIWAGGAYEQYF. The CDR3 nucleotides read TGTGCCAGCAGCATTTGGGCGGGGGGCGCGTACGAGCAGTACTTC.

V and J are TRBV3-1 (or the pseudogene TRBV3-2) and TRBJ1-6; D is perhaps TRBD1 (6 bases). The CDR3 has 15 residues. The germline CDR1 and CDR2 sequences are LGHDT and YNNKEL (reference sequence). V was trimmed by 6 bases and J by 6 bases, leaving 15 bases between them. CDR3 loop: CASRGVAGVNSPLHF. The DNA of the CDR3 is TGTGCCAGCAGGGGTGTGGCAGGGGTTAATTCACCCCTCCACTTT.

This clone was seen just once. The J gene is TRBJ2-2, the V gene TRBV4-1; tentatively, D is TRBD2 (6 bases). The CDR3 runs 16 residues. Germline assignment: CDR1 MGHRA and CDR2 YSYEKL. V gave up 0 bases and J gave up 7 bases, with 15 bases separating them. CDR3 loop: CASSQELEGWGGELFF. Written as DNA, the CDR3 is TGCGCCAGCAGCCAAGAATTGGAGGGTTGGGGCGGGGAGCTGTTTTTT.

With regard to this clone: One end of the junction is discordant with germline, which a read error may explain. The chain carries TRBV2 and TRBJ1-1; D ambiguous. Germline V gene data show CDR1 as SNHLY and CDR2 as FYNNEI. The CDR3 is 14 amino acids. The CDR3 protein is CASSELGLNTEAFF. The CDR3 region has the DNA TGTGCCAGTAGTGAACTAGGCCTGAACACTGAAGCTTTCTTT.

The chain employs TRBV14 and TRBJ2-3; possible D gene TRBD2, 5 bases. In germline, CDR1 is SGHDN, CDR2 FVKESK. This CDR3 has 16 amino acids. Trimming pared 5 bases from V and 2 bases from J, leaving 17 bases between. In DNA form, the CDR3 reads TGTGCCAGCAGCGCCGGTTGGACTTCCCTCACAGATACGCAGTATTTT. It codes for CASSAGWTSLTDTQYF.

The rearrangement uses TRBV7-2 and TRBJ2-1, with 9 bases matching TRBD2. The CDR3 covers 17 residues. Germline assignment: CDR1 SGHTA and CDR2 FQGNSA. Losses at the gene ends were 1 base for V and 4 bases for J; bases not matched to a gene: 8. The CDR3 spells CASSLGAGGPWYNEQFF. DNA of the CDR3: TGTGCCAGCAGCTTAGGAGCGGGGGGTCCATGGTACAATGAGCAGTTCTTC.

The chain has TRBV12-3 or TRBV12-4 and TRBJ2-2; 10 nucleotides agree with TRBD2. Trimming cost V 9 bases and J 6 bases; bases outside gene matches: 4. The CDR3 consists of 13 residues. The CDR3 spells CASKSGGAGELFF. CDR3 sequence (DNA): TGTGCCAGTAAAAGCGGGGGGGCCGGGGAGCTGTTTTTT.

This clone was seen just once. J is TRBJ1-2 and V is TRBV6-1, with D possibly being TRBD1 (5 bases). Germline CDR1 is MNHNS and CDR2 is SASEGT. V was trimmed by 1 base and J by 4 bases, leaving 10 bases between them. CDR3 length equals 14 residues. CDR3 residues: CASSEEAGPYGYTF. CDR3 coding DNA: TGTGCCAGCAGTGAAGAGGCAGGGCCCTATGGCTACACCTTC.

The chain couples TRBV5-1 to TRBJ2-3; tentatively, D is TRBD1 (5 bases). This CDR3 has 14 residues. Germline V CDR1 and CDR2: SGHRS, YFSETQ. V lost 3 bases, J lost 4 bases, and 12 bases lay in between. The DNA for the CDR3 is TGCGCCAGCAGCTCGCAGGGTATGTCAGATACGCAGTATTTT. Translation gives CASSSQGMSDTQYF. The full variable domain, its missing parts supplied by reference TRBV5-1 and TRBJ2-3, is KAGVTQTPRYLIKTRGQQVTLSCSPISGHRSVSWYQQTPGQGLQFLFEYFSETQRNKGNFPGRFSGRQFSNSRSEMNVSTLELGDSALYLCASSSQGMSDTQYFGPGTRLTVL.

CDR3 in DNA: TGTGCCAGCACTTCAATAGACAGGCAGTTTATGGGCTACACCTTC. It codes for CASTSIDRQFMGYTF. This rearrangement joins TRBV5-6 to TRBJ1-2; D perhaps matches TRBD1 (6 bases). The V and J ends lost 6 bases and 8 bases respectively, with 23 bases between them. Germline V gene sequence: CDR1 SGHDT, CDR2 YYEEEE. The CDR3 contains 15 residues.

This clone turned up a few times. The chain has TRBV6-5 and TRBJ1-4; D remains unclear. V was trimmed by 6 bases and J by 7 bases, leaving 12 bases between them. The CDR3 is 13 amino acids. Germline V gives CDR1 MNHEY, CDR2 SVGAGI. The CDR3 spells CASSMAQREKLFF. In DNA, the CDR3 is TGTGCCAGCAGCATGGCTCAGCGTGAAAAACTGTTTTTT.

This clone has just a few counts. The CDR3 sequence is CASSYRGEGAFF. CDR3 DNA sequence: TGTGCCAGCAGTTACAGGGGCGAAGGAGCTTTCTTT. The genes are TRBV6-6 and TRBJ1-1; maybe TRBD1 (5 bases). Deletions cut 2 bases from V and 10 bases from J, with 11 bases between. Germline V CDR1 and CDR2: MNHNY, SVGAGI (reference sequence). The CDR3 is made up of 12 amino acids.

This clone is a singleton in its sample. CDR3 coding DNA: TGTGCCAGCAGCTTAGGGACAGGCGAGGAGCAGTTCTTC. Its translation is CASSLGTGEEQFF. The V call is TRBV7-2, the J call TRBJ2-1, with TRBD1 matching over 7 bases. With V trimmed by 1 base and J by 10 bases, 4 bases remained unmatched. Per germline, CDR1 SGHTA and CDR2 FQGNSA. The length of the CDR3 is 13 residues.

V gene TRBV9 combines with J gene TRBJ2-4; 11 bases line up with TRBD2. The germline gives CDR1 SGDLS, CDR2 YYNGEE. The CDR3 is 14 residues long. The V segment lost 0 bases and the J segment 7 bases; nucleotides outside the gene matches: 0. The CDR3 loop is CASSVASGGNIQYF. CDR3 DNA: TGTGCCAGCAGCGTAGCTAGCGGGGGGAACATTCAGTACTTC.

This clone occurred a few times. This chain links TRBV19 with TRBJ2-3, with 10 nucleotides matching TRBD2. Looked up from germline, CDR1 is LNHDA and CDR2 is SQIVND (reference sequence). Trimming at V came to 10 bases and at J to 2 bases, leaving 6 bases not matched to a gene. CDR3 size: 14 residues. CDR3 in amino acids: CATRTSGTTDTQYF. CDR3 in DNA: TGTGCCACCAGGACTAGCGGAACCACAGATACGCAGTATTTT.

In this sample, this clone turned up a few times. This chain links TRBV5-1 with TRBJ1-5; D not certain. V was clipped by 4 bases and J by 3 bases, with 14 bases between them. This CDR3 has 15 residues. CDR1 and CDR2 from the germline V gene are SGHRS and YFSETQ. DNA of the CDR3: TGCGCCAGCAGCCCTTCGGCAGGCGCCAATCAGCCCCAGCATTTT. Translation gives CASSPSAGANQPQHF.

This clone was seen a single time. The rearrangement joins TRBV11-2 to TRBJ2-7, with D possibly TRBD1 on 5 matching bases. V lost 8 bases and J 6 bases, leaving 8 bases between the germline ends. The CDR3 loop spans 10 amino acids. Germline-derived CDR1 and CDR2 are SGHAT and FQNNGV. CDR3 sequence reads: CASGASEQYF. For the CDR3, the DNA is TGTGCCAGCGGGGCCTCCGAGCAGTACTTC.

The V gene is TRBV6-5, the J gene TRBJ1-1; 10 bases fit TRBD1. The CDR3 is 14 residues long. Germline CDR1 and CDR2: MNHEY and SVGAGI. The J segment lost 5 bases and the V segment lost 7 bases, leaving 7 bases of the junction unmatched. In nucleotides, the CDR3 is TGTGCCAGCAAACGCCGGACAGGGGGAACTGAAGCTTTCTTT. It translates to CASKRRTGGTEAFF.

The chain couples TRBV5-6 to TRBJ2-1, with D possibly being TRBD2 (6 bases). The germline gives CDR1 SGHDT, CDR2 YYEEEE. Trimming took off 2 bases at V and 8 bases at J, with 11 bases between the two ends. The CDR3 is 13 residues long. In DNA, the CDR3 is TGTGCCAGCAGCTTTATCTGGGAGGATGAGCAGTTCTTC. Translating it yields CASSFIWEDEQFF. Full variable domain (missing parts from reference TRBV5-6 and TRBJ2-1): DAGVTQSPTHLIKTRGQQVTLRCSPKSGHDTVSWYQQALGQGPQFIFQYYEEEERQRGNFPDRFSGHQFPNYSSELNVNALLLGDSALYLCASSFIWEDEQFFGPGTRLTVL.

Many counts were recorded for this clone. The chain uses TRBV9 and TRBJ1-3; unclear D gene. This CDR3 region has 16 residues. Trimming left V 0 bases short and J 0 bases short, with 10 bases between. Germline V gives CDR1 SGDLS, CDR2 YYNGEE. The CDR3 reads CASSVGSQHSGNTIYF. CDR3 DNA sequence: TGTGCCAGCAGCGTAGGGAGCCAACACTCTGGAAACACCATATATTTT. Filled out from reference TRBV9 and TRBJ1-3, the complete variable domain reads DSGVTQTPKHLITATGQRVTLRCSPRSGDLSVYWYQQSLDQGLQFLIQYYNGEERAKGNILERFSAQQFPDLHSELNLSSLELGDSALYFCASSVGSQHSGNTIYFGEGSWLTVV.

This clone was seen a handful of times. The V and J genes are TRBV19 and TRBJ2-1; 9 bases fit TRBD1. Trimming cost V 2 bases and J 9 bases; bases outside gene matches: 11. The CDR3 contains 16 residues. Looked up from germline, CDR1 is LNHDA and CDR2 is SQIVND (reference sequence). The CDR3 region has the DNA TGTGCCAGTAGTATAATGTTAGGGACAGGGACGGGTGAGCAGTTCTTC. Its translation is CASSIMLGTGTGEQFF.

The chain carries TRBV6-5 and TRBJ2-7; the match to TRBD2 covers 7 bases. Germline CDR1 and CDR2: MNHEY and SVGAGI. This CDR3 has 14 residues. J gave up 2 bases and V 6 bases, and 7 bases lay outside the gene matches. The DNA of the CDR3 is TGTGCCAGCAGATCAACTAGCGAAACCTACGAGCAGTACTTC. It specifies CASRSTSETYEQYF.

The genes are TRBV6-5 and TRBJ2-2, with TRBD1 matching over 9 bases. This CDR3 contains 14 residues. Trimming at V came to 6 bases and at J to 6 bases, leaving 5 bases not matched to a gene. Germline V lookup: CDR1 MNHEY, CDR2 SVGAGI. In DNA form, the CDR3 reads TGTGCCAGCAGACCCAGACAGGGGGCCGGGGAGCTGTTTTTT. It is translated as CASRPRQGAGELFF.

The DNA for the CDR3 is TGTGCCAGCACGATGGCGGGACTAGCGGGGGGCTTCCAGTTCTTC. The encoded protein is CASTMAGLAGGFQFF. The V gene is TRBV25-1, the J gene TRBJ2-1, with 15 bases fitting TRBD2. V was clipped by 7 bases and J by 13 bases; unmatched bases: 11. Per the germline V gene, CDR1 is MGHDK and CDR2 is SYGVNS. There are 15 residues in the CDR3.

The V gene is TRBV7-9, the J gene TRBJ2-7; 8 nucleotides line up with TRBD2. The CDR3 has 14 residues. Germline assignment: CDR1 SEHNR and CDR2 FQNEAQ (reference sequence). Trimming removed 5 bases from V and 6 bases from J; junction bases left unmatched: 9. CDR3 bases: TGTGCCAGCAGCGGACGGACTAGCCGAGGCGAGCAGTACTTC. This encodes CASSGRTSRGEQYF.